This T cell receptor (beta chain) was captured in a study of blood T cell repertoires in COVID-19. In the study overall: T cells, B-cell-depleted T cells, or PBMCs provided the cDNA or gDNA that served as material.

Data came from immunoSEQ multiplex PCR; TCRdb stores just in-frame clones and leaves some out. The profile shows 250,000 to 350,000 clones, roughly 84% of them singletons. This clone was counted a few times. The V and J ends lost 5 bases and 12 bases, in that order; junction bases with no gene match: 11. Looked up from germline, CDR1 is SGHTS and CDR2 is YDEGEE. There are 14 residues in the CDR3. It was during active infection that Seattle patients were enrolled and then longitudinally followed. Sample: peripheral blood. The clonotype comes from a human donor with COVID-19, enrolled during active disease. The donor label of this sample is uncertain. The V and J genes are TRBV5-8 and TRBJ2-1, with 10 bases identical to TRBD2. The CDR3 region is CASSSTGLADGQFF. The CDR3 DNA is TGTGCCAGCAGTTCAACTGGACTAGCGGACGGGCAGTTCTTC.